The next 23 T cell receptor beta chains were all read from a single sample in a study of T cell responses to AZD1222 COVID-19 vaccine. The assay was immunoSEQ multiplex PCR, and TCRdb's table has in-frame clones only and misses some. Of tens of thousands of clones listed, about 78% were seen once; the top ten hold 21%. This specimen was peripheral blood, taken on day 0 of AZD1222 vaccination. These receptors originate from an adult in good health.

V and J are TRBV3-1 (or the pseudogene TRBV3-2) and TRBJ1-3, with no clear D. The length of the CDR3 is 13 residues. V gave up 4 bases and J gave up 3 bases, with 7 bases separating them. Germline assignment: CDR1 LGHDT and CDR2 YNNKEL (reference sequence). CDR3 bases: TGTGCCAGCAGCCTCTACAGTGGAAACACCATATATTTT. It encodes CASSLYSGNTIYF.

This clone was recorded a few times. This chain connects TRBV12-5 to TRBJ1-1; a weak D match, TRBD1 (5 bases). The ends were cut back, 3 bases at V and 4 bases at J, with 9 bases in the middle. Germline V gene lookup returns CDR1 LGHNT and CDR2 FRNRAP. CDR3 size: 13 residues. The CDR3 reads CASGFSGTTEAFF. The CDR3 DNA sequence: TGTGCTAGTGGTTTTTCGGGGACCACTGAAGCTTTCTTT.

The V gene is TRBV7-9, the J gene TRBJ1-5; 7 positions agree with TRBD1. CDR3 length: 14 amino acids. V shed 5 bases and J 4 bases; nucleotides not matched to a gene: 5. Germline lookup yields CDR1 SEHNR and CDR2 FQNEAQ (reference sequence). CDR3 sequence reads: CASSAPGQNQPQHF. Here the CDR3 DNA reads TGTGCCAGCAGCGCTCCGGGACAGAATCAGCCCCAGCATTTT.

This clone was counted a single time. This chain uses TRBV4-1 with TRBJ1-1; a possible D gene is TRBD1 (6 bases). Germline assignment: CDR1 MGHRA and CDR2 YSYEKL. CDR3 length: 16 amino acids. Trimming cost V 4 bases and J 2 bases, with 17 bases left between them. The CDR3 sequence is CASSREINRVNTEAFF. The CDR3, as DNA: TGCGCCAGCAGCCGAGAGATTAACAGGGTAAACACTGAAGCTTTCTTT.

This rearrangement joins TRBV12-3 or TRBV12-4 to TRBJ1-6; no firm D call. Trimming removed 3 bases at V and 7 bases at J, with 4 bases between. The CDR3 is 12 amino acids. The CDR3, as DNA: TGTGCCAGCAGTTTCTCAAATTCACCCCTCCACTTT. It is translated as CASSFSNSPLHF.

The chain couples TRBV3-1 (or the pseudogene TRBV3-2) to TRBJ2-4, with D unclear. CDR1 is LGHDT and CDR2 is YNNKEL in the germline V gene (reference sequence). CDR3 length: 17 residues. V was shortened by 3 bases and J by 4 bases, with 19 bases between the two germline ends. CDR3 DNA sequence: TGTGCCAGCAGCCACGCGTGTCCCATTCAAAGAAAAAACATTCAGTACTTC. Translating it yields CASSHACPIQRKNIQYF.

This clone showed up just a few times. The chain employs TRBV7-2 and TRBJ1-2, with D possibly TRBD1 on 6 matching bases. The germline V gene has CDR1 SGHTA and CDR2 FQGNSA. CDR3 length equals 16 residues. V lost 0 bases and J 3 bases, leaving 14 bases between the germline ends. CDR3 nucleotide sequence: TGTGCCAGCAGCTTAGCGGCGGGGGCGTGGGACTATGGCTACACCTTC. Its protein is CASSLAAGAWDYGYTF.

The chain is built from TRBV30 and TRBJ1-4; unclear D gene. Trimming shortened V by 2 bases and J by 0 bases, and 4 bases separated the two germline ends. Germline CDR1 is GTSNPN and CDR2 is SVGIG (reference sequence). This CDR3 is 13 amino acids long. In DNA form, the CDR3 reads TGTGCCTGGAGTTTTTCAACTAATGAAAAACTGTTTTTT. Translated, it gives CAWSFSTNEKLFF.

This rearrangement joins TRBV6-2 or TRBV6-3 to TRBJ2-7; D is unclear. V was shortened by 6 bases and J by 3 bases, with 6 bases between the two germline ends. The CDR3 covers 11 residues. Germline lookup yields CDR1 MNHEY and CDR2 SVGEGT. In DNA, the CDR3 is TGTGCCAGCAGCACTTACTACGAGCAGTACTTC. It yields the protein CASSTYYEQYF.

The chain joins TRBV14 to TRBJ2-7; 10 bases are shared with TRBD1. Per germline, CDR1 SGHDN and CDR2 FVKESK. V gave up 2 bases and J gave up 7 bases; unmatched junction bases: 5. The CDR3 is made up of 14 amino acids. The DNA for the CDR3 is TGTGCCAGCAGCCAAAGACAGGGGGCTGGTGAGCAGTACTTC. Its translation is CASSQRQGAGEQYF. Variable domain in full (rest from reference TRBV14 and TRBJ2-7): EAGVTQFPSHSVIEKGQTVTLRCDPISGHDNLYWYRRVMGKEIKFLLHFVKESKQDESGMPNNRFLAERTGGTYSTLKVQPAELEDSGVYFCASSQRQGAGEQYFGPGTRLTVT.

The chain couples TRBV7-2 to TRBJ2-5, with 9 bases identical to TRBD2. Germline-derived CDR1 and CDR2 are SGHTA and FQGNSA. This CDR3 region has 15 residues. V was clipped by 6 bases and J by 1 base; unmatched bases: 6. This CDR3 is CASRRTSETQETQYF. The DNA for the CDR3 is TGTGCCAGCAGACGGACTAGCGAGACCCAAGAGACCCAGTACTTC.

The chain joins TRBV6-6 to TRBJ1-1; 8 bases align to TRBD1. From germline, CDR1 is MNHNY and CDR2 SVGAGI (reference sequence). V lost 6 bases and J lost 5; bases outside the gene matches: 8. The CDR3 spans 14 residues. This chain's CDR3 is CASSRGQGGTEAFF. CDR3 nucleotide sequence: TGTGCCAGCAGCCGCGGACAGGGAGGAACTGAAGCTTTCTTT.

Comments on this clone: Other DNA sequences in this sample translate to the same CDR3. The CDR3 protein is CASSQDPDQPQHF. The CDR3 nucleotides are TGTGCCAGCAGCCAAGATCCCGATCAGCCCCAGCATTTT. This rearrangement joins TRBV3-1 (or the pseudogene TRBV3-2) to TRBJ1-5; no reliable D call. In germline, CDR1 is LGHDT, CDR2 YNNKEL (reference sequence). CDR3 size: 13 residues. Trimming removed 0 bases at V and 5 bases at J, with 5 bases between.

CDR3 loop: CASSEWSRMVSSAFWNEQFF. The CDR3 bases are TGCGCCAGCAGTGAGTGGTCCAGGATGGTCTCTAGCGCCTTTTGGAATGAGCAGTTCTTC. The rearrangement joins TRBV10-2 to TRBJ2-1; a possible D gene is TRBD2 (6 bases). Germline values: CDR1 WSHSY, CDR2 SAAADI. The CDR3 sequence is 20 residues long. V gave up 1 base and J gave up 7 bases, with 29 bases separating them.

V and J are TRBV18 and TRBJ1-2, with 9 bases matching TRBD1. CDR1 and CDR2 (germline): KGHSH, LQKENI. V was pared by 3 bases and J by 4 bases, with 9 bases of the junction left unmatched. The CDR3 sequence is 16 residues long. This CDR3 is CASSPPGTGTLYGYTF. CDR3 DNA: TGTGCCAGCTCACCCCCGGGGACAGGGACTCTCTATGGCTACACCTTC. Using reference TRBV18 and TRBJ1-2 for the parts outside the CDR3, the full variable domain is NAGVMQNPRHLVRRRGQEARLRCSPMKGHSHVYWYRQLPEEGLKFMVYLQKENIIDESGMPKERFSAEFPKEGPSILRIQQVVRGDSAAYFCASSPPGTGTLYGYTFGSGTRLTVV.

This clone turned up a few times. V gene TRBV11-3 combines with J gene TRBJ2-5, with D perhaps matching TRBD1 or TRBD2 (5 bases each). The V and J ends lost 1 base and 5 bases respectively, with 11 bases between them. The CDR3 contains 14 residues. Germline lookup yields CDR1 SGHNT and CDR2 YENEEA. This chain's CDR3 is CASSLAPEGETQYF. In DNA, the CDR3 is TGTGCCAGCAGCTTAGCCCCCGAGGGGGAGACCCAGTACTTC. Full variable domain (remainder filled in from reference TRBV11-3 and TRBJ2-5): EAGVVQSPRYKIIEKKQPVAFWCNPISGHNTLYWYLQNLGQGPELLIRYENEEAVDDSQLPKDRFSAERLKGVDSTLKIQPAELGDSAVYLCASSLAPEGETQYFGPGTRLLVL.

V gene TRBV18 combines with J gene TRBJ1-1, with D perhaps matching TRBD1 (5 bases). Germline CDR1 reads KGHSH; CDR2 reads LQKENI. The CDR3 loop spans 14 amino acids. V dropped 0 bases and J dropped 2 bases, with 7 bases sitting between them. CDR3 loop: CASSPPGTNTEAFF. CDR3 nucleotides: TGTGCCAGCTCACCACCGGGGACCAACACTGAAGCTTTCTTT.

CDR3 in DNA: TGTGCCAGCAGCTTGGGGGTGACGAGGGGAAACACCATATATTTT. As protein: CASSLGVTRGNTIYF. The chain combines TRBV5-5 with TRBJ1-3; D is unclear. V lost 0 bases and J 4 bases, leaving 11 bases between the germline ends. From germline, CDR1 is SGHKS and CDR2 YYEKEE (reference sequence). The CDR3 is made up of 15 amino acids.

The chain couples TRBV20-1 to TRBJ1-5, with D hard to call. Looked up from germline, CDR1 is DFQATT and CDR2 is SNEGSKA (reference sequence). The germline V and J ends were trimmed by 3 bases and 6 bases, with 12 bases remaining between them. The CDR3 consists of 13 residues. This CDR3 reads CSASKGVGQPQHF. CDR3 nucleotides: TGCAGTGCTAGTAAGGGAGTGGGTCAGCCCCAGCATTTT.

A note on this clone: An end of the junction differs from the germline gene, which may be a read error. The chain is built from TRBV7-7 and TRBJ2-2; D gene unclear. This CDR3 is built from 14 residues. Germline V gene data show CDR1 as SSHAT and CDR2 as FNYEAQ (reference sequence). The CDR3 loop is CASSLLQSTGELFF. The CDR3 DNA follows: TGTGCTAGCAGCTTATTACAGAGCACCGGGGAGCTGTTTTTT.

The rearrangement links TRBV19 to TRBJ1-1; the D gene is possibly TRBD1 (5 bases). V was cut by 1 base and J by 0 bases, with 6 bases left in between. The CDR3 is made up of 14 amino acids. Germline V gene sequence: CDR1 LNHDA, CDR2 SQIVND (reference sequence). As DNA, the CDR3 is TGTGCCAGTAGTATAGGGGGCCTGAACACTGAAGCTTTCTTT. Translated, it gives CASSIGGLNTEAFF.

The chain joins TRBV7-9 to TRBJ1-2; maybe TRBD1 (6 bases). V was shortened by 4 bases and J by 0 bases, with 9 bases between the two germline ends. The V gene's germline CDR1 is SEHNR and CDR2 FQNEAQ (reference sequence). This CDR3 comprises 14 residues. The CDR3 loop is CASSSQGSNYGYTF. CDR3 in DNA: TGTGCCAGCAGCTCACAGGGATCTAACTATGGCTACACCTTC.

V is TRBV2 and J is TRBJ1-5; 10 positions match TRBD1. After removal of 0 bases from V and 5 bases from J, the junction contained 7 bases not matched to a gene. In germline, CDR1 is SNHLY, CDR2 FYNNEI. The CDR3 loop spans 17 amino acids. The CDR3 is CASSEALAGTGDQPQHF. CDR3 bases: TGTGCCAGCAGTGAAGCGCTAGCGGGGACAGGGGATCAGCCCCAGCATTTT.